These 22 T cell receptor beta chains share one sample of origin, sequenced in a study of blood T cell repertoires in COVID-19. The repertoire was sequenced with immunoSEQ multiplex PCR; TCRdb's copy has only in-frame clones and lacks some. The data show 430,000 or so clones, more than 75% seen once. The specimen was PBMCs or T cells enriched from blood (not recorded which). Every receptor here comes from a woman between 35 and 50 years old who had recovered from COVID-19.

V and J are TRBV7-8 and TRBJ2-5; no reliable D call. This CDR3 region has 14 residues. The ends were cut back, 1 base at V and 0 bases at J, with 6 bases in the middle. Germline CDR1 reads SGHVS; CDR2 reads FQNEAQ. CDR3 coding DNA: TGTGCCAGCAGCTTAGTGGCATACCAAGAGACCCAGTACTTC. This gives the protein CASSLVAYQETQYF. The full variable domain, with the rest looked up from reference TRBV7-8 and TRBJ2-5, is GAGVSQSPRYKVAKRGQDVALRCDPISGHVSLFWYQQALGQGPEFLTYFQNEAQLDKSGLPSDRFFAERPEGSVSTLKIQRTQQEDSAVYLCASSLVAYQETQYFGPGTRLLVL.

This rearrangement joins TRBV15 to TRBJ1-1, with 9 bases fitting TRBD1. The ends lost 3 bases at V and 7 bases at J; junction bases unmatched: 6. The CDR3 has 14 residues. Germline lookup yields CDR1 LNHNV and CDR2 YYDKDF (reference sequence). CDR3: CATSRRGQGGEAFF. In nucleotides, the CDR3 is TGTGCCACCAGCAGGAGGGGACAGGGTGGTGAAGCTTTCTTT.

V is TRBV4-3 and J is TRBJ2-1; 10 bases fit TRBD2. CDR1 and CDR2 from the germline V gene are LGHNA and YSLEER. Germline trimming cut 3 bases from V and 7 bases from J; bases unmatched to any gene: 3. This CDR3 comprises 14 residues. The CDR3 is CASSQGLASNEQFF. The CDR3 DNA follows: TGCGCCAGCAGCCAGGGACTAGCGTCGAATGAGCAGTTCTTC.

This clone appeared once. The chain has TRBV5-1 and TRBJ1-1; D unclear. This CDR3 spans 14 amino acids. With 4 bases removed from V and 1 base from J, the gap between germline ends came to 11 bases. The V gene's germline CDR1 is SGHRS and CDR2 YFSETQ. The CDR3 sequence is CASSLVEGNTEAFF. CDR3 in DNA: TGCGCCAGCAGCCTCGTAGAGGGGAACACTGAAGCTTTCTTT.

This clone was seen once. The V call is TRBV6-5, the J call TRBJ2-7; 9 nucleotides agree with TRBD2. This CDR3 comprises 15 residues. The V gene end was trimmed by 6 bases and the J gene end by 5 bases; junction bases not matched to a gene: 11. Germline CDR1 and CDR2: MNHEY and SVGAGI. The CDR3 loop is CASRGGRAWNNEQYF. CDR3 bases: TGTGCCAGCAGAGGCGGGAGGGCCTGGAACAACGAGCAGTACTTC.

The gene calls are TRBV19 and TRBJ1-3, with 9 positions matching TRBD1. The CDR3 sequence is 17 residues long. Germline CDR1 reads LNHDA; CDR2 reads SQIVND (reference sequence). V dropped 6 bases and J dropped 7; count of bases not matched to a gene: 16. The CDR3 nucleotides read TGTGCCAGTAGAACCCTGACCGGGACAGGGTTTGTCAACACCATATATTTT. Residues: CASRTLTGTGFVNTIYF.

V is TRBV6-6 and J is TRBJ1-3, with no clear D. CDR3 length: 15 amino acids. V gave up 2 bases and J gave up 2 bases, with 10 bases separating them. Germline V gene data show CDR1 as MNHNY and CDR2 as SVGAGI (reference sequence). This CDR3 reads CASSYPSGTGNTIYF. Written as DNA, the CDR3 is TGTGCCAGCAGTTACCCCTCGGGTACTGGAAACACCATATATTTT.

The sample holds one count of this clone. The chain carries TRBV29-1 and TRBJ1-1; 7 bases are shared with TRBD1. This CDR3 is built from 12 residues. J lost 2 bases, V lost 6 bases, and 3 bases had no gene match. The germline V gene has CDR1 SQVTM and CDR2 ANQGSEA. The CDR3 here is CSVRQGNTEAFF. CDR3 sequence (DNA): TGCAGCGTGCGACAGGGCAACACTGAAGCTTTCTTT.

This chain joins TRBV5-5 and TRBJ1-1, with 7 positions matching TRBD1. The CDR3 loop spans 15 amino acids. J gave up 1 base and V 0 bases, and 3 bases lay outside the gene matches. CDR1 is SGHKS, CDR2 YYEKEE, per germline (reference sequence). CDR3 sequence: CASSLGTGPNTEAFF. The DNA of the CDR3 is TGTGCCAGCAGCTTGGGGACAGGTCCGAACACTGAAGCTTTCTTT.

V and J are TRBV10-3 and TRBJ1-2, with D maybe TRBD1 (5 bases). CDR3 length: 18 residues. Trimming left V 3 bases short and J 2 bases short, with 22 bases between. In germline, CDR1 is ENHRY, CDR2 SYGVKD. This CDR3 reads CAISESRVGFEHNYGYTF. The CDR3 region has the DNA TGTGCCATCAGTGAATCCAGGGTTGGTTTTGAGCACAACTATGGCTACACCTTC.

The chain recombines TRBV11-3 with TRBJ1-1; unclear D gene. CDR1 SGHNT and CDR2 YENEEA come from the germline V gene. This CDR3 region has 15 residues. Deletions cut 1 base from V and 6 bases from J, with 15 bases between. CDR3 region: CASSLVERVWAEAFF. DNA of the CDR3: TGTGCCAGCAGCTTAGTTGAACGGGTCTGGGCTGAAGCTTTCTTT.

This rearrangement joins TRBV27 to TRBJ1-2, with 8 bases that match TRBD1. V trimming: 5 bases; J trimming: 0 bases; junction bases outside the gene matches: 5. CDR3 size: 15 residues. The germline CDR1 and CDR2 sequences are MNHEY and SMNVEV (reference sequence). In DNA form, the CDR3 reads TGTGCCAGCAGTACCGGGGGACAGGCTAACTATGGCTACACCTTC. Protein: CASSTGGQANYGYTF.

The chain joins TRBV7-2 to TRBJ2-7; D is unresolved. In germline, CDR1 is SGHTA, CDR2 FQGNSA. The CDR3 runs to 15 residues. V lost 0 bases to trimming and J lost 0 bases, with 9 bases between them. CDR3 residues: CASSLAFAASYEQYF. The CDR3 nucleotides read TGTGCCAGCAGCTTAGCCTTTGCGGCCTCCTACGAGCAGTACTTC.

The rearrangement joins TRBV27 to TRBJ2-1; D uncertain. The CDR3 is 13 amino acids. From germline, CDR1 is MNHEY and CDR2 SMNVEV (reference sequence). V gave up 6 bases and J gave up 6 bases, with 12 bases separating them. Here the CDR3 reads CASSPNRLNEQFF. The CDR3 DNA is TGTGCCAGCAGCCCTAATAGACTCAATGAGCAGTTCTTC.

The chain carries TRBV3-1 (or the pseudogene TRBV3-2) and TRBJ2-1; 14 bases agree with TRBD2. J lost 15 bases, V lost 4 bases, and 8 bases had no gene match. Germline CDR1 is LGHDT and CDR2 is YNNKEL (reference sequence). The CDR3 spans 14 residues. The DNA of the CDR3 is TGTGCCAGCAGCCCGGGGACTAGCGGGAGAGGTGCGTTCTTC. Its protein product is CASSPGTSGRGAFF.

The J gene is TRBJ2-2, the V gene TRBV11-2, with 10 positions matching TRBD2. The CDR3 sequence is 14 residues long. J gave up 4 bases and V 7 bases, and 3 bases lay outside the gene matches. The germline V gene has CDR1 SGHAT and CDR2 FQNNGV. CDR3 nucleotides: TGTGCCAGCAATAGCGGGGGGCTCACCGGGGAGCTGTTTTTT. Amino acid sequence: CASNSGGLTGELFF.

The rearrangement joins TRBV6-6 to TRBJ2-1; 9 bases line up with TRBD1. The trim removed 6 bases at V and 7 bases at J, leaving 10 bases unmatched. The CDR3 is 15 amino acids. Germline lookup yields CDR1 MNHNY and CDR2 SVGAGI (reference sequence). CDR3 protein: CASRTAGQGLNEQFF. DNA of the CDR3: TGTGCCAGCAGAACCGCAGGACAGGGGTTAAATGAGCAGTTCTTC.

This clone has a handful of counts. This sequence joins TRBV7-9 and TRBJ1-4; tentatively, D is TRBD1 (6 bases). V was trimmed by 5 bases and J by 7 bases, leaving 17 bases between them. The germline CDR1 and CDR2 sequences are SEHNR and FQNEAQ (reference sequence). The CDR3 is 15 amino acids. CDR3 sequence: CASSLEGGRSEKLFF. The DNA for the CDR3 is TGTGCCAGCAGCCTAGAGGGGGGGCGAAGTGAAAAACTGTTTTTT.

The rearrangement uses TRBV19 and TRBJ2-1, with 9 bases aligning to TRBD2. Germline V gives CDR1 LNHDA, CDR2 SQIVND (reference sequence). The CDR3 length is 15 residues. V was pared by 1 base and J by 8 bases, with 6 bases of the junction left unmatched. CDR3 DNA sequence: TGTGCCAGTAGTATAGGCGGGAGGGCCAGGGATGAGCAGTTCTTC. As protein: CASSIGGRARDEQFF.

Only a few counts were recorded for this clone. The gene calls are TRBV7-9 and TRBJ1-2; TRBD1 aligns across 9 bases. After removal of 4 bases from V and 4 bases from J, the junction contained 7 bases not matched to a gene. The CDR3 spans 15 residues. Germline-derived CDR1 and CDR2 are SEHNR and FQNEAQ (reference sequence). DNA of the CDR3: TGTGCCAGCAGCTCCTCGGGGACAGGGAGCTATGGCTACACCTTC. This codes for CASSSSGTGSYGYTF.

The chain recombines TRBV19 with TRBJ2-3, with D hard to call. The CDR3 consists of 15 residues. Looked up from germline, CDR1 is LNHDA and CDR2 is SQIVND (reference sequence). The V and J ends lost 4 bases and 4 bases respectively, with 15 bases between them. CDR3 bases: TGTGCCAGTAGTAGCCAGCTCGGAGTCGCAGATACGCAGTATTTT. Protein: CASSSQLGVADTQYF.

The V and J genes are TRBV29-1 and TRBJ2-7; 7 bases are shared with TRBD1. The length of the CDR3 is 12 residues. Germline CDR1 reads SQVTM; CDR2 reads ANQGSEA. V lost 8 bases and J lost 1; bases outside the gene matches: 5. Here the CDR3 DNA reads TGCAGCTACCGGGACAGTTCCTACGAGCAGTACTTC. It yields the protein CSYRDSSYEQYF.